One sample yielded the 18 T cell receptor beta chains listed below, sequenced in a study of technical replicates of blood from a few donors. Profiling relied on immunoSEQ multiplex PCR, and the TCRdb table lists in-frame clones only, not all of them. In the table there are 80,000 or so clones, roughly 98% of which are singletons. Sequenced material: T cells isolated from PBMCs. These receptors were taken from a human donor in good health.

The chain employs TRBV21-1 and TRBJ1-2. TRBV21-1 is a pseudogene locus. There are 15 residues in the CDR3. CDR3 loop: CASSTRWGGADGYTF. The CDR3 nucleotides are TGTGCCAGCAGCACCCGGTGGGGGGGCGCTGATGGCTACACCTTC.

The chain's CDR3 is CATSRDLGRSTGTDTQYF. CDR3 DNA sequence: TGTGCCACCAGCAGAGATCTTGGGAGATCGACGGGCACAGATACGCAGTATTTT. The genes are TRBV15 and TRBJ2-3, with D perhaps matching TRBD2 (5 bases). The CDR3 is 18 residues long. V shed 0 bases and J shed 1 base, with 17 bases lying between them. Germline CDR1 and CDR2: LNHNV and YYDKDF (reference sequence).

The chain employs TRBV7-6 and TRBJ1-6; D remains unclear. The CDR3 consists of 13 residues. The germline V gene encodes CDR1 SGHVS and CDR2 FNYEAQ. V was pared by 7 bases and J by 3 bases, with 7 bases between. CDR3 residues: CASTRYYNSPLHF. CDR3 DNA sequence: TGTGCCAGCACCCGTTACTATAATTCACCCCTCCACTTT.

V gene TRBV7-9 combines with J gene TRBJ2-1; D possibly corresponds to TRBD2 (6 bases). Germline assignment: CDR1 SEHNR and CDR2 FQNEAQ (reference sequence). The length of the CDR3 is 14 residues. V was clipped by 3 bases and J by 8 bases, with 14 bases between them. The CDR3 is CASSFGGRVYEQFF. CDR3 DNA: TGTGCCAGCAGCTTTGGAGGGAGAGTATATGAGCAGTTCTTC.

The chain carries TRBV10-3 and TRBJ2-7, with TRBD2 as a possible D gene (5 bases). Germline V gene lookup returns CDR1 ENHRY and CDR2 SYGVKD. Trimming left V 6 bases short and J 2 bases short, with 11 bases between. The CDR3 length is 13 residues. Written as DNA, the CDR3 is TGTGCCATCAGGGCTAGCCGAACCTACGAGCAGTACTTC. Its translation is CAIRASRTYEQYF.

The chain recombines TRBV10-2 with TRBJ2-2; 12 nucleotides align to TRBD2. Trimming at V came to 6 bases and at J to 4 bases, leaving 3 bases not matched to a gene. This CDR3 comprises 15 residues. Germline V gives CDR1 WSHSY, CDR2 SAAADI. CDR3: CASSGLAGPTGELFF. In DNA, the CDR3 is TGCGCCAGCAGCGGACTAGCGGGACCCACCGGGGAGCTGTTTTTT.

V usage is TRBV6-1 and J usage is TRBJ2-7, with 7 bases lining up with TRBD1. The V gene's germline CDR1 is MNHNS and CDR2 SASEGT. V shed 9 bases, J shed 5 bases, and the junction held 13 bases outside the gene matches. The CDR3 runs to 14 residues. In nucleotides, the CDR3 is TGTGCCAGTAAAATCGGGACAGTCAAGCACGAGCAGTACTTC. Amino acids: CASKIGTVKHEQYF.

The chain employs TRBV29-1 and TRBJ2-5; D perhaps matches TRBD2 (6 bases). This CDR3 comprises 12 residues. The V gene's germline CDR1 is SQVTM and CDR2 ANQGSEA. Trimming removed 6 bases at V and 2 bases at J, with 10 bases between. The CDR3 is CSVRRGQETQYF. The CDR3 coding sequence is TGCAGCGTGCGACGGGGGCAAGAGACCCAGTACTTC.

The CDR3 nucleotides are TGTGCCAGCAGCTCACAGGAATACAATGAGCAGTTCTTC. Translated, it gives CASSSQEYNEQFF. This sequence joins TRBV7-9 and TRBJ2-1; possible D gene TRBD1, 5 bases. The CDR3 extends over 13 amino acids. Trimming took 4 bases from V and 4 from J, leaving 8 bases between them. The germline gives CDR1 SEHNR, CDR2 FQNEAQ (reference sequence).

The genes are TRBV7-9 and TRBJ2-1; 12 nucleotides line up with TRBD1. The CDR3 runs to 15 residues. V lost 5 bases and J lost 6; bases outside the gene matches: 5. Germline CDR1 is SEHNR and CDR2 is FQNEAQ (reference sequence). The CDR3 DNA is TGTGCCAGCAGCCCCGGGGACAGGGGGCTCAATGAGCAGTTCTTC. Translation gives CASSPGDRGLNEQFF.

This sequence joins TRBV5-5 and TRBJ1-4; D remains ambiguous. The V end lost 5 bases, the J end lost 5 bases, and 10 bases lay between the germline ends. This CDR3 region has 13 residues. Germline V gene sequence: CDR1 SGHKS, CDR2 YYEKEE (reference sequence). The CDR3 DNA reads as TGTGCCAGCAGACTAGGTTGGAATGAAAAACTGTTTTTT. Encoded protein: CASRLGWNEKLFF.

CDR3 loop: CASSQDKNPWGLHEQYF. The CDR3 DNA is TGTGCCAGCAGCCAAGATAAGAATCCCTGGGGGCTCCACGAGCAGTACTTC. The chain is built from TRBV4-2 and TRBJ2-7, with D perhaps matching TRBD1 (6 bases). CDR1 LGHNA and CDR2 YNFKEQ come from the germline V gene. The CDR3 is made up of 17 amino acids. With 0 bases removed from V and 5 bases from J, the gap between germline ends came to 20 bases.

The V and J genes are TRBV10-3 and TRBJ2-3, with 9 bases that match TRBD1. V gave up 3 bases and J gave up 4 bases; unmatched junction bases: 5. This CDR3 contains 15 residues. Germline CDR1 reads ENHRY; CDR2 reads SYGVKD. The CDR3 spells CAISDPDRGPDTQYF. CDR3 bases: TGTGCCATCAGTGACCCGGACAGGGGCCCAGATACGCAGTATTTT.

This chain connects TRBV29-1 to TRBJ2-4; 9 bases map to TRBD1. Germline V CDR1 and CDR2: SQVTM, ANQGSEA. The CDR3 contains 15 residues. V lost 1 base to trimming and J lost 6 bases; unmatched junction nucleotides: 7. CDR3 coding DNA: TGCAGCGTTGAAGGGACAGGGGACTCCATAAACATTCAGTACTTC. Protein sequence: CSVEGTGDSINIQYF.

This chain joins TRBV29-1 and TRBJ1-1, with D tentatively TRBD1 (5 bases). CDR1 and CDR2 (germline): SQVTM, ANQGSEA. With 6 bases removed from V and 2 bases from J, the gap between germline ends came to 10 bases. This CDR3 region has 12 residues. The CDR3 protein is CSVRGGNTEAFF. CDR3 DNA sequence: TGCAGCGTAAGGGGAGGAAACACTGAAGCTTTCTTT.

The J gene is TRBJ2-3, the V gene TRBV15, with 11 bases that match TRBD2. Germline V gives CDR1 LNHNV, CDR2 YYDKDF (reference sequence). The ends lost 2 bases at V and 2 bases at J; junction bases unmatched: 15. This CDR3 is 20 amino acids long. The CDR3 region has the DNA TGTGCCACCAGCAGACCTTCACTAGCGGGGGAACTTCTAGCCACAGATACGCAGTATTTT. Its translation is CATSRPSLAGELLATDTQYF.

CDR3 residues: CASSLVRGPTYNEQFF. The CDR3 DNA follows: TGTGCCAGCAGCTTAGTGCGGGGGCCAACCTACAATGAGCAGTTCTTC. This chain joins TRBV11-3 and TRBJ2-1, with D maybe TRBD2 (7 bases). This CDR3 is 16 amino acids long. Germline V gene data show CDR1 as SGHNT and CDR2 as YENEEA. Deletions cut 1 base from V and 2 bases from J, with 12 bases between.

This chain joins TRBV2 and TRBJ2-1; D perhaps matches TRBD2 (6 bases). The V gene lost 6 bases and the J gene lost 8 bases, with 14 bases spanning the gap. The CDR3 has 13 amino acids. Germline loops: CDR1 SNHLY, CDR2 FYNNEI. The DNA of the CDR3 is TGTGCCAGCAGCCAACCGGGGGTCGATGAGCAGTTCTTC. Translated: CASSQPGVDEQFF.